The rows below give T cell receptor beta chains drawn from one sample of a study of cytomegalovirus exposure and HLA in healthy donors. TCRdb's table, derived via immunoSEQ multiplex PCR, lists solely in-frame clones and lacks some. The sample yields roughly 120,000 clones, just under 75% seen once. Sequencing was carried out using PBMCs. These receptors were taken from a man aged 55 to 70 in good health and CMV-seropositive. CDR3s include the opening cysteine and the closing phenylalanine or tryptophan. Each record gives: J gene, clone size, V gene, D gene, CDR3 DNA, CDR3 protein. A D gene is named only where the DNA matches it firmly. Some rows have no size entry. The others give once, few or many, or a class for an expanded clone.

j_call: TRBJ1-2
clone_size: NA
v_call: TRBV28
d_call: TRBD1
cdr3_nt: TGTGCCAGCAGACCCCAGACAGGGGGGACCTATGGCTACACCTTC
cdr3_aa: CASRPQTGGTYGYTF

j_call: TRBJ1-1
clone_size: few
v_call: TRBV5-1
d_call: TRBD1
cdr3_nt: TGCGCCAGCAGCCGGGGGGACAGGGAGACTGAAGCTTTCTTT
cdr3_aa: CASSRGDRETEAFF

j_call: TRBJ2-1
clone_size: NA
v_call: TRBV4-2
d_call: TRBD2
cdr3_nt: TGTGCCAGCAGCCAAGGTCCCCCTAGCGGGGGCACCTACAATGAGCAGTTCTTC
cdr3_aa: CASSQGPPSGGTYNEQFF

j_call: TRBJ2-2
clone_size: once
v_call: TRBV9
d_call: NA
cdr3_nt: TGTGCCAGCAGTACGACAAGAAACACCGGGGAGCTGTTTTTT
cdr3_aa: CASSTTRNTGELFF

j_call: TRBJ1-1
clone_size: NA
v_call: TRBV27
d_call: NA
cdr3_nt: TGTGCCAGCAGTTTACGGCAGCCGGGGAGCACTGAAGCTTTCTTT
cdr3_aa: CASSLRQPGSTEAFF

j_call: TRBJ2-1
clone_size: NA
v_call: TRBV5-1
d_call: NA
cdr3_nt: TGCGCCAGCAGCTTGGGTACAGTGGGTTACAATGAGCAGTTCTTC
cdr3_aa: CASSLGTVGYNEQFF

j_call: TRBJ2-3
clone_size: NA
v_call: TRBV7-2
d_call: NA
cdr3_nt: TGTGCCAGCAGCCCATCGACGGGTTCAGATACGCAGTATTTT
cdr3_aa: CASSPSTGSDTQYF

j_call: TRBJ1-1
clone_size: NA
v_call: TRBV14
d_call: TRBD1
cdr3_nt: TGTGCCAGCAACAGGGGGAGTTTTAACACTGAGGCTTTCTTT
cdr3_aa: CASNRGSFNTEAFF

j_call: TRBJ1-1
clone_size: few
v_call: TRBV2
d_call: NA
cdr3_nt: TGTGCCAGCAGTCATCCGGGACGGGACTTGAACACTGAAGCTTTCTTT
cdr3_aa: CASSHPGRDLNTEAFF

j_call: TRBJ2-2
clone_size: NA
v_call: TRBV2
d_call: TRBD1
cdr3_nt: TGTGCCAGCAGTCGAGACAGGGCCCTGAACACCGGGGAGCTGTTTTTT
cdr3_aa: CASSRDRALNTGELFF

j_call: TRBJ1-3
clone_size: NA
v_call: TRBV7-8
d_call: TRBD1
cdr3_nt: TGTGCCAGCGGAAAACGGACAGGGACGGACACCATATATTTT
cdr3_aa: CASGKRTGTDTIYF

j_call: TRBJ1-6
clone_size: NA
v_call: TRBV7-9
d_call: NA
cdr3_nt: TGTGCCAGCAGCTTTCAGGGGAGGGGCAATTCACCCCTCCACTTT
cdr3_aa: CASSFQGRGNSPLHF

j_call: TRBJ2-5
clone_size: NA
v_call: TRBV11-3
d_call: NA
cdr3_nt: TGTGCCAGCAGCTTAGGGGAGGAGACCCAGTACTTC
cdr3_aa: CASSLGEETQYF

j_call: TRBJ1-1
clone_size: NA
v_call: TRBV15
d_call: TRBD1
cdr3_nt: TGTGCCACCAGCAGACCGGGACAGACTTTGAACACTGAAGCTTTCTTT
cdr3_aa: CATSRPGQTLNTEAFF

j_call: TRBJ2-7
clone_size: NA
v_call: TRBV4-1
d_call: TRBD1
cdr3_nt: TGCGCCAGCAGCCTAAGACAGGGAACTTACGAGCAGTACTTC
cdr3_aa: CASSLRQGTYEQYF

j_call: TRBJ2-2
clone_size: NA
v_call: TRBV11-3
d_call: NA
cdr3_nt: TGTGCCAGCAGCCAATACGGGGATAACACCGGGGAGCTGTTTTTT
cdr3_aa: CASSQYGDNTGELFF

j_call: TRBJ2-1
clone_size: NA
v_call: TRBV28
d_call: NA
cdr3_nt: TGTGCCAGCAGTGAAAATGACAAGGAGCAGTTCTTC
cdr3_aa: CASSENDKEQFF

j_call: TRBJ2-3
clone_size: NA
v_call: TRBV18
d_call: TRBD2
cdr3_nt: TGTGCCAGCTCACCAATGCTAGCGGGGACCGCAGATACGCAGTATTTT
cdr3_aa: CASSPMLAGTADTQYF

j_call: TRBJ1-1
clone_size: NA
v_call: TRBV7-3
d_call: TRBD1
cdr3_nt: TGTGCCAGCAGCGGCAGGGGGGAAACTGAAGCTTTCTTT
cdr3_aa: CASSGRGETEAFF

j_call: TRBJ1-2
clone_size: NA
v_call: TRBV19
d_call: TRBD1
cdr3_nt: TGTGCCAGTAGTATGGGGACAGGGGTGCGTGGCTACACCTTC
cdr3_aa: CASSMGTGVRGYTF

j_call: TRBJ1-1
clone_size: NA
v_call: TRBV7-9
d_call: NA
cdr3_nt: TGTGCCAGCAGCTGGACTGGTAGTGACACTGAAGCTTTCTTT
cdr3_aa: CASSWTGSDTEAFF

j_call: TRBJ1-3
clone_size: NA
v_call: TRBV30
d_call: NA
cdr3_nt: TGTGCCTGGAGTACGGGGATCGGAAACACCATATATTTT
cdr3_aa: CAWSTGIGNTIYF

j_call: TRBJ2-3
clone_size: few
v_call: TRBV11-2
d_call: TRBD2
cdr3_nt: TGTGCCAGCAGCCCAGTGGCGCGGGGGGGCACAGATACGCAGTATTTT
cdr3_aa: CASSPVARGGTDTQYF

j_call: TRBJ1-2
clone_size: once
v_call: TRBV7-9
d_call: NA
cdr3_nt: TGTGCCAGCAGCTCGGCGGGTCGGGCGAAGGGCTACACCTTC
cdr3_aa: CASSSAGRAKGYTF

j_call: TRBJ2-7
clone_size: NA
v_call: TRBV10-2
d_call: NA
cdr3_nt: TGCGCCAGCACCTGGGACTCCACGAGCTCCTACGAGCAGTACTTC
cdr3_aa: CASTWDSTSSYEQYF

j_call: TRBJ2-1
clone_size: NA
v_call: TRBV6-6
d_call: NA
cdr3_nt: TGTGCCAGCAGTTACCAGACTCAGCACAATGAGCAGTTCTTC
cdr3_aa: CASSYQTQHNEQFF

j_call: TRBJ1-5
clone_size: NA
v_call: TRBV2
d_call: TRBD1
cdr3_nt: TGTGCCAGCAGTGAAGACAGGGGGCACGGTCAGCCCCAGCATTTT
cdr3_aa: CASSEDRGHGQPQHF

j_call: TRBJ2-5
clone_size: NA
v_call: TRBV7-7
d_call: TRBD2
cdr3_nt: TGTGCTAGCGGCCGTGTAGCGGGGGGGGAGACCCAGTACTTC
cdr3_aa: CASGRVAGGETQYF

j_call: TRBJ2-3
clone_size: NA
v_call: TRBV5-4
d_call: TRBD2
cdr3_nt: TGTGCCAGCAGCTTGGCCGGGACTAGCGGGGATACGCAGTATTTT
cdr3_aa: CASSLAGTSGDTQYF

j_call: TRBJ1-2
clone_size: few
v_call: TRBV5-6
d_call: NA
cdr3_nt: TGTGCCAGCAGCCTGGTTGCTGCGTTAACCTTC
cdr3_aa: CASSLVAALTF

j_call: TRBJ1-1
clone_size: NA
v_call: TRBV2
d_call: NA
cdr3_nt: TGTGCCAGCAGTGAAGGGGGGGGTCGGGCTGAAGCTTTCTTT
cdr3_aa: CASSEGGGRAEAFF

j_call: TRBJ2-2
clone_size: medium-sized
v_call: TRBV4-1
d_call: TRBD2
cdr3_nt: TGCGCCAGCAGCCAAGATAGGGGGCTAGCGGGGGGCGGGGAGCTGTTTTTT
cdr3_aa: CASSQDRGLAGGGELFF

j_call: TRBJ2-1
clone_size: NA
v_call: TRBV5-3
d_call: TRBD1
cdr3_nt: TGTGCCAGAAGTTCCCTACGGGACAGGTTATCCAATGAGCAGTTCTTC
cdr3_aa: CARSSLRDRLSNEQFF

j_call: TRBJ1-3
clone_size: NA
v_call: TRBV7-9
d_call: TRBD1
cdr3_nt: TGTGCCAGCAGCTTAGCTGGGACAGGGCCCGGAAACACCATATATTTT
cdr3_aa: CASSLAGTGPGNTIYF

j_call: TRBJ1-6
clone_size: few
v_call: TRBV6-4
d_call: TRBD1
cdr3_nt: TGTGCCAGCAGTGCCGGGACAGGGAATTCACCCCTCCACTTT
cdr3_aa: CASSAGTGNSPLHF

j_call: TRBJ1-2
clone_size: NA
v_call: TRBV7-9
d_call: NA
cdr3_nt: TGTGCCAGCAGCTTAGTAGGGGGTGAAGGCTACACCTTC
cdr3_aa: CASSLVGGEGYTF

j_call: TRBJ2-2
clone_size: few
v_call: TRBV5-4
d_call: NA
cdr3_nt: TGTGCCAGCAGCTTGAGGGGGAACACCGGGGAGCTGTTTTTT
cdr3_aa: CASSLRGNTGELFF

j_call: TRBJ2-2
clone_size: NA
v_call: TRBV9
d_call: NA
cdr3_nt: TGTGCCAGCAGCGTAGGACAGGCCGACACCGGGGAGCTGTTTTTT
cdr3_aa: CASSVGQADTGELFF

j_call: TRBJ1-2
clone_size: once
v_call: TRBV5-1
d_call: NA
cdr3_nt: TGCGCCAGCAGCTTGATGACAGTTAACTATGGCTACACCTTC
cdr3_aa: CASSLMTVNYGYTF

j_call: TRBJ2-5
clone_size: NA
v_call: TRBV30
d_call: NA
cdr3_nt: TGTGCCTGGAGTGTAAACAGGAGAGTAGAGACCCAGTACTTC
cdr3_aa: CAWSVNRRVETQYF

j_call: TRBJ1-1
clone_size: NA
v_call: TRBV5-3
d_call: NA
cdr3_nt: TGTGCCAGAAGCTTGATCAGATACACTGAAGCTTTCTTT
cdr3_aa: CARSLIRYTEAFF